Sequencing of this TCR beta chain was carried out in a study of cytomegalovirus exposure and HLA in healthy donors. Study-level information: It was reported in a later analysis that the 120 or so validation repertoires used the same platform as the 550 to 800 first-cohort repertoires. Study findings and constraints: Associated with cytomegalovirus, according to the listing, were around 160 TCR beta chains.

Per germline, CDR1 MNHEY and CDR2 SVGAGI. The CDR3 sequence is 14 residues long. Trimming took off 0 bases at V and 6 bases at J, with 12 bases between the two ends. Points on this clone: The target antigen is unknown.

Libraries were prepared by immunoSEQ multiplex PCR; TCRdb keeps only in-frame clonotypes and omits some of them. The data hold roughly 180,000 clones, with more than 75% observed a single time. This TCR was sampled from a man aged 25 to 40 in good health and CMV-seropositive. Sequencing was carried out using PBMCs. This chain uses TRBV6-5 with TRBJ2-7; weak D call: TRBD1 (6 bases). The CDR3 reads CASSYSNREGEQYF. The CDR3 DNA reads as TGTGCCAGCAGTTACTCCAACAGGGAAGGCGAGCAGTACTTC.